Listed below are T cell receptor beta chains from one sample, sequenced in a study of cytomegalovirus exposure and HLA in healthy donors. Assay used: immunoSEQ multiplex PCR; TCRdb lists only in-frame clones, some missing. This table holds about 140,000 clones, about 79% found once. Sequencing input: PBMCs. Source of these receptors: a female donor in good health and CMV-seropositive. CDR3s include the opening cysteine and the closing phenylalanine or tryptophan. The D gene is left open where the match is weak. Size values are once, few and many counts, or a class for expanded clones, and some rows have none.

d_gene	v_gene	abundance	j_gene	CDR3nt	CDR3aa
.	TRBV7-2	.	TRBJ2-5	TGTGCCAGCAGCCGTAGCGGCCAAGAGACCCAGTACTTC	CASSRSGQETQYF
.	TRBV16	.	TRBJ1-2	TGTGCCAGCAGCCAATATCAAACAGGGCGAGGCTACACCTTC	CASSQYQTGRGYTF
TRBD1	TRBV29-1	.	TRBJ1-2	TGCAGCGTTGAAGGCGACAGGGATAGAGGCGGCTACACCTTC	CSVEGDRDRGGYTF
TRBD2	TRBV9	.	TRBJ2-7	TGTGCCAGCAGCGGGACCCAGGGGACTAGTTACGAGCAGTACTTC	CASSGTQGTSYEQYF
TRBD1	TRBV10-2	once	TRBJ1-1	TGCGCCAGCAGTGATGAGGGGGCATTGACTGAAGCTTTCTTT	CASSDEGALTEAFF
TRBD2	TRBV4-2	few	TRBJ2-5	TGTGCCAGCAGCCAAGATCTAGGGACTAGCGGGGACCAAGAGACCCAGTACTTC	CASSQDLGTSGDQETQYF
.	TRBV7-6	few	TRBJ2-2	TGTGCCAGCAGCTTGTGGGGGGAGGCCGGGGAGCTGTTTTTT	CASSLWGEAGELFF
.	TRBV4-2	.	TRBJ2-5	TGTGCCAGCAGCCAAGGTGACAGTCAAGAGACCCAGTACTTC	CASSQGDSQETQYF
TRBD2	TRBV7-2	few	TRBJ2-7	TGTGCCAGCAGCTCGGCTAGCGGGAGGTTCTACGAGCAGTACTTC	CASSSASGRFYEQYF
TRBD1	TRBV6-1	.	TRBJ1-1	TGTGCCAGCGGAAGGACAGGGGTAGTCTCCACTGAAGCTTTCTTT	CASGRTGVVSTEAFF
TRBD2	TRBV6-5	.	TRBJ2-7	TGTGCCAGCAGTCCAAAGACTAGCGGCGGGTACGAGCAGTACTTC	CASSPKTSGGYEQYF
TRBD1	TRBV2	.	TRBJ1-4	TGTGCCAGCAGTGTTCCCGGGACAGCGAGTACTCAATACGTTAATGAAAAACTGTTTTTT	CASSVPGTASTQYVNEKLFF
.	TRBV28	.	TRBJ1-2	TGTGCCAGCAGTTTTATGGGGGCGAATGGCTACACCTTC	CASSFMGANGYTF
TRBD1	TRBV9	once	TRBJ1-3	TGTGCCAGCAGCGTAGGACAGGGAAGAAGAAACACCATATATTTT	CASSVGQGRRNTIYF
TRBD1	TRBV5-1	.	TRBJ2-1	TGCGCCAGCAGCTTGGAGGAGCACGGGACAGGACCTCCCTACAATGAGCAGTTCTTC	CASSLEEHGTGPPYNEQFF
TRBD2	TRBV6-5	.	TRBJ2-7	TGCGCTGCTAGCGGGGATACCTACGAGCAGTACTTC	CAASGDTYEQYF
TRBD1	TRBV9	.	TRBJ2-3	TGTGCCAGCAGCGTGACAGGGGGCGCAGATACGCAGTATTTT	CASSVTGGADTQYF
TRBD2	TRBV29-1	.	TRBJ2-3	TGCAGCGTTGAACTGGGGGGGGTTGGACTTTCTACTAGAGTATGGCGTACGCAGTATTTT	CSVELGGVGLSTRVWRTQYF
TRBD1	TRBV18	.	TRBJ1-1	TGTGCCAGCGTGGCCAGGGGGCGACGGGGGACTGAAGCTTTCTTT	CASVARGRRGTEAFF
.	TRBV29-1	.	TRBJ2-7	TGCAGCGGAGGACAGTTCTCCTACGAGCAGTACTTC	CSGGQFSYEQYF
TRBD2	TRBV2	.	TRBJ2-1	TGTGCCAGCTTAATAGCGGGAAATTACAATGAGCAGTTCTTC	CASLIAGNYNEQFF
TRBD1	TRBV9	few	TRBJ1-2	TGTGCCAGCAGCGCCACAGGGGACTATGGCTACACCTTC	CASSATGDYGYTF
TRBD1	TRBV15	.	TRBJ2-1	TGTGCCACCAGCAGAGATAGGACAGGGGGTTTAAATGAGCAGTTCTTC	CATSRDRTGGLNEQFF
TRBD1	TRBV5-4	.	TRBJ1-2	TGTGCCAGCAGCTTAGGGGGCCGGGGCTCCAACTATGGCTACACCTTC	CASSLGGRGSNYGYTF
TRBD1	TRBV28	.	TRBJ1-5	TGTGCCAGCAGAGCGGACAGGGGAAGCAATCAGCCCCAGCATTTT	CASRADRGSNQPQHF
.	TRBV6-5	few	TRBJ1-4	TGTGCCAGCAGCACTTCTAGGGGTGAAAAACTGTTTTTT	CASSTSRGEKLFF
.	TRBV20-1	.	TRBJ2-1	TGCAGTGCTAGAACGGGAATAGGGCAGTTCTTC	CSARTGIGQFF
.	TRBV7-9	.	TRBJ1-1	TGTGCCAGCAGCCCGCGGAACACTGAAGCTTTCTTT	CASSPRNTEAFF
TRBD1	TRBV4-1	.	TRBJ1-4	TGCGCCAGCAGCCAACGACAGGGGTTGGAAAAACTGTTTTTT	CASSQRQGLEKLFF
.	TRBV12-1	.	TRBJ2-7	TGTGCCACCGAAGACCCGGGACACCTCTACGAGCAGTACTTC	CATEDPGHLYEQYF
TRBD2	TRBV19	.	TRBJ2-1	TGTGCCAGTAGTAACCAACTAGCGGGGGTCCACAATGAGCAGTTCTTC	CASSNQLAGVHNEQFF
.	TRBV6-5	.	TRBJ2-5	TGTGCCAGCAGTTACGGGGAGGTTGAGGAGACCCAGTACTTC	CASSYGEVEETQYF
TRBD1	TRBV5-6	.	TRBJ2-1	TGTGCCAGCAGCTACCGGGACAGGGCGCACAATGAGCAGTTCTTC	CASSYRDRAHNEQFF
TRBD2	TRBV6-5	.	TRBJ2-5	TGTGCCAGCAGGATTAGCGGGATGAAGACCCAGTACTTC	CASRISGMKTQYF
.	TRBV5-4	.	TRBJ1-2	TGTGCCAGCAGCCACGACAGGTTCAACTATGGCTACACCTTC	CASSHDRFNYGYTF
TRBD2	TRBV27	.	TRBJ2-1	TGTGCCAGCAGTTTATCGGGAGGGCCCTACAATGAGCAGTTCTTC	CASSLSGGPYNEQFF
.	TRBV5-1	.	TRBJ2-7	TGCGCCAGCAGCTTGAACCTAGGGGCCGGGCTGGACGAGCAGTACTTC	CASSLNLGAGLDEQYF
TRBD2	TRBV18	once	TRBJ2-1	TGTGCCAGCTCACCTAACGGCGCGGGAGGGAACAATGAGCAGTTCTTC	CASSPNGAGGNNEQFF
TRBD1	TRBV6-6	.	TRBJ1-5	TGTGCCAGCAGCTTCAAACCGGGACAGGTGAACCAGCCCCAGCATTTT	CASSFKPGQVNQPQHF
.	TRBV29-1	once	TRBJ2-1	TGCAGCGTTCCCAGGGGCAGCTCCTACAATGAGCAGTTCTTC	CSVPRGSSYNEQFF
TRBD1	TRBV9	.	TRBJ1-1	TGTGCCAGCAGCCCGGACAGGGAGACTGAAGCTTTCTTT	CASSPDRETEAFF
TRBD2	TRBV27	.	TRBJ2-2	TGTGCCAGCAGACCCGGACTAGCGGGTTACACCGGGGAGCTGTTTTTT	CASRPGLAGYTGELFF
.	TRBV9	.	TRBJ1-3	TGTGCCAGCAGCGTAGAGGACTACTCTGGAAACACCATATATTTT	CASSVEDYSGNTIYF
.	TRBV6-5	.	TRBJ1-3	TGTGCCAGCGTCCCGGGCTCTGGAAACACCATATATTTT	CASVPGSGNTIYF
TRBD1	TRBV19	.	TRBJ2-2	TGTGCCAGTAGAGGGACAGTGAACACCGGGGAGCTGTTTTTT	CASRGTVNTGELFF
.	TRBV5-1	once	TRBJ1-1	TGCGCCAGCAGCTTGGGCGCGGGTACTGAAGCTTTCTTT	CASSLGAGTEAFF
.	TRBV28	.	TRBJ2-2	TGTGCCAGCAGAAGGACTATTACAGGGGAGCTGTTTTTT	CASRRTITGELFF
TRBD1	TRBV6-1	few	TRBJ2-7	TGTGCCAGCAGTTCTTCCGGGACAGGGACCTACGAGCAGTACTTC	CASSSSGTGTYEQYF
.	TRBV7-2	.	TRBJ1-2	TGTGCCAGCAGCTTAGCGTCCGGGTCTGGCTACACCTTC	CASSLASGSGYTF
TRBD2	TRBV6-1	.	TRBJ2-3	TGTGCCAGCAGTGACTTGTGGACTAGCGGAAGCACAGATACGCAGTATTTT	CASSDLWTSGSTDTQYF
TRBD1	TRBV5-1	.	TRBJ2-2	TGCGCCAGCAGCTTTAGGCCGGACAGGGGAACGGGGGAGCTGTTTTTT	CASSFRPDRGTGELFF
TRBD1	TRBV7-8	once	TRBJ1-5	TGTGCCAGCAGCCGGACAGGGAGAGGCAATCAGCCCCAGCATTTT	CASSRTGRGNQPQHF
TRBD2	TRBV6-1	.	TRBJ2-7	TGTGCCAGCAGCGTGGGACTATCCTACGAGCAGTACTTC	CASSVGLSYEQYF
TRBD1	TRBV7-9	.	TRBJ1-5	TGTGCCAGCAGCTTAGCGACAGGGGGTCAGCCCCAGCATTTT	CASSLATGGQPQHF
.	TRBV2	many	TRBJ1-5	TGTGCCAGCAGTGATACAGGAAATCAGCCCCAGCATTTT	CASSDTGNQPQHF
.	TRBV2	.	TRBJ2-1	TGTGCCAGCAGTGGGGGGCAGAGCTCCTACAATGAGCAGTTCTTC	CASSGGQSSYNEQFF
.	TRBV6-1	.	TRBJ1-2	TGTGCCAGCAGTCGCTCAGATGGCTACACCTTC	CASSRSDGYTF
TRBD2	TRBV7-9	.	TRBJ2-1	TGTGCCACCAGGGAGCGGGGGGGCCTCAACAATGAGCAGTTCTTC	CATRERGGLNNEQFF